This TCR beta chain came from a study of chemoradiotherapy in HPV16-positive cancers. As for the study in general: Functional T-cell assays on a couple of HPV16-positive patients' cells defined candidate HPV-specific clones and common TCR motifs.

Samples were taken several times over chemoradiotherapy. Only in-frame clones appear in the TCRdb table, and some are missing; sequencing was by immunoSEQ multiplex PCR. The repertoire consists of some 10,000 clones, with more than 85% occurring once and the leading ten covering about 1.8%. V shed 4 bases and J shed 6 bases, with 27 bases lying between them. Germline CDR1 and CDR2: MNHNS and SASEGT. This CDR3 has 19 amino acids. Study findings and constraints: Functional assays defining HPV-specific T cells used only a couple of HPV16-positive patients.

Comments on this clone: Antigen unknown.

The chain carries TRBV6-1 and TRBJ2-2; D may be TRBD1 or TRBD2 (5 bases each). This receptor was taken from a human donor with HPV-associated anogenital cancer. The source material was blood, sampled from a patient who underwent chemoradiotherapy. The CDR3 here is CASSVYRGLAPRGSGELFF. The CDR3 DNA reads as TGTGCCAGCAGTGTATATCGGGGCTTGGCGCCCCGGGGCTCCGGGGAGCTGTTTTTT.